Below, one T cell receptor (beta chain) is given with its context. The germline V and J ends were trimmed by 1 base and 4 bases, with 13 bases remaining between them. Germline-derived CDR1 and CDR2 are SGHTA and FQGNSA. CDR3 length: 16 residues. The record originates from a study of human T cells and chemical hapten exposure. MiXCR, applied by TCRdb to the RACE reads, yields one record per CDR3 protein. The data contain fewer than 200,000 distinct CDR3 sequences, 25% to 30% of them singletons. Regarding time point: pre-sensitization, week 0. Treatment specified: therapeutic diphenylcyclopropenone sensitization with weekly scalp DPC.

This sequence originates from a woman in her twenties or thirties with alopecia areata. Some clones in this sample may be carry-over from other donors' samples. This specimen was whole blood, taken in connection with sensitization to the hapten diphenylcyclopropenone (DPC). V usage is TRBV7-2 and J usage is TRBJ2-2; D may be TRBD1 (5 bases). The CDR3 DNA reads as TGTGCCAGCAGCTTAGAAAGGGGTTCGAGCACCGGGGAGCTGTTTTTT. Amino acids: CASSLERGSSTGELFF.